This passage covers 21 T cell receptor beta chains from one sample sequenced in a study of control samples from healthy donors and cancer patients. Measured with immunoSEQ multiplex PCR; TCRdb has only the in-frame clones, and not every one. The sample shows about 130,000 clones, 85% to 95% of them seen only once. Sequencing was performed on PBMCs. These receptors were taken from an elderly man with head and neck cancer.

The chain recombines TRBV6-2 or TRBV6-3 with TRBJ2-6; D uncertain. Germline CDR1 MNHEY, CDR2 SVGEGT. Trimming took 1 base from V and 0 from J, leaving 1 base between them. This CDR3 contains 14 residues. CDR3 sequence reads: CASSYFSGANVLTF. In nucleotides, the CDR3 is TGTGCCAGCAGTTACTTCTCTGGGGCCAACGTCCTGACTTTC.

This sequence joins TRBV4-1 and TRBJ1-1, with D unclear. V was pared by 0 bases and J by 1 base, with 9 bases between. The length of the CDR3 is 15 residues. Germline V gives CDR1 MGHRA, CDR2 YSYEKL. CDR3 sequence: CASSQDPGRNTEAFF. In DNA form, the CDR3 reads TGCGCCAGCAGCCAAGATCCCGGGAGGAACACTGAAGCTTTCTTT.

The chain carries TRBV6-5 and TRBJ1-2, with 10 nucleotides matching TRBD1. From germline, CDR1 is MNHEY and CDR2 SVGAGI. Trimming at V came to 5 bases and at J to 4 bases, leaving 4 bases not matched to a gene. The length of the CDR3 is 14 residues. The CDR3 DNA reads as TGTGCCAGCAGTCCGGGACAGGGGACCTATGGCTACACCTTC. It yields the protein CASSPGQGTYGYTF.

The rearrangement uses TRBV30 and TRBJ1-1; TRBD1 is a possible D gene (6 bases). The V gene's germline CDR1 is GTSNPN and CDR2 SVGIG (reference sequence). The germline V and J ends were trimmed by 6 bases and 7 bases, with 21 bases remaining between them. CDR3 length: 14 residues. The CDR3 DNA reads as TGTGCCTGCCCCCCGAGGTCAGGGGCCAATGAAGCTTTCTTT. Translated: CACPPRSGANEAFF.

The chain is built from TRBV4-1 and TRBJ1-1; D possibly corresponds to TRBD1 (5 bases). CDR3 length: 14 residues. Germline V gene lookup returns CDR1 MGHRA and CDR2 YSYEKL. Trimming shortened V by 2 bases and J by 2 bases, and 9 bases separated the two germline ends. CDR3 sequence: CASSQSGGNTEAFF. The CDR3 DNA reads TGCGCCAGCAGCCAATCTGGGGGTAACACTGAAGCTTTCTTT.

The rearrangement links TRBV21-1 to TRBJ1-2. TRBV21-1 is marked as a pseudogene. The CDR3 covers 13 residues. The CDR3 DNA reads TGTGCCAGCAGCAAAGGCAGGGACCGGGGCTACACCTTC. Protein sequence: CASSKGRDRGYTF.

The chain combines TRBV5-4 with TRBJ2-7; no clear D. CDR3 size: 12 residues. V lost 4 bases to trimming and J lost 8 bases, with 13 bases between them. Germline V gives CDR1 SGHNT, CDR2 YYREEE (reference sequence). DNA of the CDR3: TGTGCCAGCAGCCACACCAATAAAAAGCAGTACTTC. This sequence encodes CASSHTNKKQYF. Full variable domain (missing parts from reference TRBV5-4 and TRBJ2-7): ETGVTQSPTHLIKTRGQQVTLRCSSQSGHNTVSWYQQALGQGPQFIFQYYREEENGRGNFPPRFSGLQFPNYSSELNVNALELDDSALYLCASSHTNKKQYFGPGTRLTVT.

This chain connects TRBV7-8 to TRBJ2-7; D is unresolved. Per germline, CDR1 SGHVS and CDR2 FQNEAQ. The CDR3 covers 12 residues. V lost 1 base and J 4 bases, leaving 5 bases between the germline ends. CDR3 in amino acids: CASSLGAYEQYF. DNA for the CDR3: TGTGCCAGCAGCTTAGGAGCTTACGAGCAGTACTTC.

The chain employs TRBV7-9 and TRBJ2-7; D may be TRBD2 (6 bases). V was cut by 6 bases and J by 4 bases, with 10 bases left in between. CDR3 length equals 12 residues. Germline loops: CDR1 SEHNR, CDR2 FQNEAQ (reference sequence). CDR3 sequence: CASRLGGYEQYF. Written as DNA, the CDR3 is TGTGCCAGCAGATTGGGGGGATACGAGCAGTACTTC.

This sequence joins TRBV9 and TRBJ2-2; 10 bases are shared with TRBD2. The CDR3 is made up of 16 amino acids. Germline V gene lookup returns CDR1 SGDLS and CDR2 YYNGEE. Germline trimming cut 2 bases from V and 5 bases from J; bases unmatched to any gene: 6. The CDR3 spells CASSVTSSGSTGELFF. CDR3 DNA sequence: TGTGCCAGCAGCGTCACTTCTAGCGGGAGTACCGGGGAGCTGTTTTTT.

The genes are TRBV7-8 and TRBJ1-2; 12 nucleotides match TRBD1. CDR1 and CDR2 (germline): SGHVS, FQNEAQ. The CDR3 has 16 amino acids. The V gene end was trimmed by 0 bases and the J gene end by 8 bases; junction bases not matched to a gene: 7. In DNA form, the CDR3 reads TGTGCCAGCAGCTTAGCGCAGGGACAGGGGGCTCAGGGCTACACCTTC. Translation gives CASSLAQGQGAQGYTF.

V and J are TRBV7-8 and TRBJ2-5; D is unclear. CDR1 and CDR2 (germline): SGHVS, FQNEAQ. V lost 1 base and J lost 0, with 3 bases in between. The CDR3 totals 13 residues. Written as DNA, the CDR3 is TGTGCCAGCAGCTTAGGGGACCAAGAGACCCAGTACTTC. Its translation: CASSLGDQETQYF. The full variable domain, with the rest looked up from reference TRBV7-8 and TRBJ2-5, is GAGVSQSPRYKVAKRGQDVALRCDPISGHVSLFWYQQALGQGPEFLTYFQNEAQLDKSGLPSDRFFAERPEGSVSTLKIQRTQQEDSAVYLCASSLGDQETQYFGPGTRLLVL.

This rearrangement joins TRBV7-9 to TRBJ1-1; D gene uncertain. CDR3 length: 12 residues. V lost 6 bases, J lost 0 bases, and 5 bases lay in between. CDR1 is SEHNR and CDR2 is FQNEAQ in the germline V gene (reference sequence). CDR3 in DNA: TGTGCCAGCAGGGCATTGAACACTGAAGCTTTCTTT. This sequence encodes CASRALNTEAFF.

The chain combines TRBV11-2 with TRBJ2-1, with no clear D. There are 13 residues in the CDR3. Germline values: CDR1 SGHAT, CDR2 FQNNGV. V gave up 1 base and J gave up 10 bases, with 11 bases separating them. CDR3 sequence reads: CASSLGIGPEQFF. As DNA, the CDR3 is TGTGCCAGCAGCTTAGGGATCGGCCCCGAGCAGTTCTTC.

The rearrangement links TRBV6-5 to TRBJ1-4; D is uncertain. Trimming cost V 6 bases and J 6 bases, with 17 bases left between them. The CDR3 has 15 amino acids. In germline, CDR1 is MNHEY, CDR2 SVGAGI. The CDR3 nucleotides read TGTGCCAGCAGCCCCCAAGGCCGCCTAGATGAAAAACTGTTTTTT. Translated: CASSPQGRLDEKLFF.

This chain uses TRBV7-8 with TRBJ2-5; D not resolved. Germline V gives CDR1 SGHVS, CDR2 FQNEAQ. This CDR3 has 17 amino acids. The V end lost 4 bases, the J end lost 6 bases, and 24 bases lay between the germline ends. CDR3 sequence (DNA): TGTGCCAGCAGCTCCCCCTTAACGCTAGGCGAGGCGAAGACCCAGTACTTC. It specifies CASSSPLTLGEAKTQYF.

V gene TRBV5-1 combines with J gene TRBJ2-7; no definite D call. The V and J ends lost 0 bases and 7 bases respectively, with 17 bases between them. The CDR3 contains 15 residues. Germline V gives CDR1 SGHRS, CDR2 YFSETQ. The CDR3 DNA follows: TGCGCCAGCAGCTTGGGTGGGTCCCCGATGGGAGAGCAGTACTTC. Translating gives CASSLGGSPMGEQYF.

The rearrangement joins TRBV5-1 to TRBJ2-1; D possibly corresponds to TRBD1 (6 bases). CDR1 and CDR2 (germline): SGHRS, YFSETQ. CDR3 size: 13 residues. The V end was cut by 1 base, the J end by 12 bases, with 14 bases between. The CDR3 DNA reads as TGCGCCAGCAGCTTGAAGGGGGACATAGTGCAGTTCTTC. Translating it yields CASSLKGDIVQFF.

The genes are TRBV5-4 and TRBJ2-7; no firm D call. From germline, CDR1 is SGHNT and CDR2 YYREEE (reference sequence). CDR3 size: 16 residues. Trimming removed 5 bases at V and 0 bases at J, with 18 bases between. The CDR3 region is CASSRGNKWSSYEQYF. The CDR3 DNA follows: TGTGCCAGCAGTCGAGGTAACAAATGGAGCTCCTACGAGCAGTACTTC.

The V and J genes are TRBV5-1 and TRBJ2-5; possibly TRBD1 for D (6 bases). Germline CDR1 SGHRS, CDR2 YFSETQ. The CDR3 is 16 amino acids. V was cut by 3 bases and J by 1 base, with 16 bases left in between. The CDR3 spells CASSSPQGRTQETQYF. CDR3 bases: TGCGCCAGCAGCTCTCCCCAGGGGCGAACCCAAGAGACCCAGTACTTC.

The table lists this clone with a count of one. This rearrangement joins TRBV10-3 to TRBJ2-3; 7 bases map to TRBD2. In germline, CDR1 is ENHRY, CDR2 SYGVKD. The CDR3 loop spans 16 amino acids. V was pared by 2 bases and J by 3 bases, with 8 bases of the junction left unmatched. For the CDR3, the DNA is TGTGCCATCAGTGAGGACGGCGGGAGCTCGACAGATACGCAGTATTTT. It yields the protein CAISEDGGSSTDTQYF.